The TCR beta chain under discussion was sequenced for a study of STAT5B mutations in CD4+ large granular lymphocyte leukemia (dated by TCRdb to between 2021 and 2024). Study-level background: Among the healthy controls, the CDR3 'QG' motif was associated with a particular HLA allele. Flow cytometry on FACSCanto II or FACSVerse showed that the purified fractions were more than 95% pure among lymphocytes. TCRbeta repertoires of CD4+ T-cell large granular lymphocyte leukemia patients were compared with those of healthy blood donors. The investigation overall reported the following: TRBV06-family usage was enriched among the top patient clones (8/27) compared with healthy controls (2/35). Compared with healthy CD4+ repertoires, CD4-sorted patient repertoires appeared more clonal, and this difference remained even after the putative leukemic clones were removed. The data were not HLA-matched, and the higher clonality in CD4+ T-LGLL than in CD8+ T-LGLL could be due to the relatively small sample size. Each patient's main leukemic clonotypes were private, but roughly a quarter of these clonotypes showed up at low frequency in the non-leukemic repertoires of other patients.

The healthy controls were 37 blood donors, and the buffy coats of these donors were supplied by the Finnish Red Cross blood service. All TCR-sequenced material derived from peripheral blood: patient blood samples and healthy donor buffy coats. Peripheral blood mononuclear cells were isolated by Ficoll-Hypaque gradient centrifugation. CD4+ cells were magnetically purified from the buffy coats of healthy controls. The Gentra Puregene Cell and Tissue kit was used for genomic DNA extraction, and quantification was performed on a Qubit 2.0 fluorometer. Details on this clone: No cognate antigen has been identified for it. The input lacks base qualities; no much larger clone sits a single base away.

The germline V gene (reference sequence) yields SEHNR for CDR1 and FQNEAQ for CDR2. The germline ends are 10 bases apart after V is trimmed by 8 bases and J by 0 bases. From its cysteine to its phenylalanine, the CDR3 spans 14 amino acids. Only the CDR3 DNA stays, 42 bases, in frame from base 1. The immunoSEQ assay at survey resolution was used to sequence TCRbeta rearrangements from genomic DNA. The original methods were these. A lowest detectable productive clonotype frequency of 2.59 x 10-5 was observed in the TCR sequencing data. Analyses included only productive TCRbeta rearrangements, meaning complete and in-frame sequences. The clonality of each sample was calculated as Simpson clonality in the immunoSEQ Analyzer version 3.0. Based on frequency, clones were grouped as very rare, small, medium, large (1-20%) or hyperexpanded (>20%). OLGA 1.2.3 estimated generation probabilities, VDJtools produced V-gene circos plots, VDJdb was queried for specificities, and GLIPH identified CDR3 motifs. Not all clones reach the TCRdb copy of this immuneACCESS table, which keeps in-frame sequences only. Checked studies attribute under half of the gap to unresolved V genes and leave the rest unexplained. Clone size and the V and J calls come from that table; the DNA yielded D and trimming. This sample gives fewer than 45,000 clones in total; approximately 72% of them show up just once. The ten largest make up 0.55% of the sample.

This receptor chain uses TRBV7-9 and TRBJ2-2, with a tentative D gene TRBD1 over 5 matching bases. The origin of this receptor is a human donor in good health. The sample taken for sequencing was CD4+ T cells from blood buffy coats. The DNA sequence reads TGTGCCAGCGGGGCAGAACCGAACACCGGGGAGCTGTTTTTT. Translated, it gives CASGAEPNTGELFF.